This T cell receptor beta chain was sequenced in a study of regulatory T cells in long-lasting Graves disease. Through Arm-PCR of CDR3 regions and iRepertoire HTBI primers, TCR beta libraries were built. TCRdb analysed the multiplex PCR reads with MiXCR anew, one entry per CDR3 protein. The top ten clones hold roughly 8.9% of a sample with roughly 520,000 distinct CDR3 sequences, 12% of them seen once. This clonotype was seen only a few times. With 2 bases removed from V and 2 bases from J, the gap between germline ends came to 13 bases. CDR3 length: 15 amino acids. Germline CDR1 and CDR2: GTSNPN and SVGIG (reference sequence). Time point given: newly diagnosed GD, antithyroid drugs for less than 3 months. The TCR library used RNA extracted from PBMCs. The same sample was also studied in work on T cells in Graves' hyperthyroidism and ophthalmopathy. From that paper: Diagnoses were made from clinical symptoms, serum measures (thyroxine and TRAb), thyroid ultrasound and orbital computed tomography.

The TCR comes from a woman aged 25 to 39 with Graves disease. This material consisted of peripheral blood mononuclear cells (PBMCs), taken at new diagnosis, from a patient treated with antithyroid drugs. V gene TRBV30 combines with J gene TRBJ1-3; no reliable D call. The CDR3 reads CAWSKGRAAGNTIYF. In DNA form, the CDR3 reads TGTGCCTGGAGTAAAGGGCGGGCGGCTGGAAACACCATATATTTT.